The sequence of this TCR beta chain was determined in a study of T cell responses to AZD1222 COVID-19 vaccine (dated by TCRdb to about 2021). Context from the whole study: AZD1222 recipients with second doses at about 4 weeks or about 12 weeks were pooled, because spike-specific TCR depth and breadth did not differ between schedules. A total of 230 to 250 trial participants underwent TCR sequencing, of whom about 210 had received two doses of AZD1222 and approximately 26 had received two doses of the MenACWY control vaccine. Trial participants were enrolled into age subgroups of 18-55, 56-69 and 70-plus years, which contained approximately 150, 28 and 58 TCR-sequenced participants, respectively.

The time point label here, explained by the study, means: baseline before first vaccination. Vaccinee samples were obtained from the UK trials COV001 and COV002, which included a single-blind randomized controlled phase 2/3 trial of AZD1222 (ChAdOx1 nCoV-19) in healthy adults. For TCRbeta chain sequencing, PBMC samples were collected from trial participants at day 0 and at day 28 after the second dose. The CDR3 regions of human TCRbeta chains were analyzed by immunosequencing. As for the original processing: TCRs in the repertoires were matched against a reference library of SARS-CoV-2-specific TCRs that had been generated with the MIRA antigen-specificity platform. Breadth meant the fraction of unique TCRs that were SARS-CoV-2-associated, whereas depth meant the fraction of total T cells that were SARS-CoV-2-associated. Using the MIRA data, each spike-specific TCR was assigned both to the spike region to which the TCR was reactive and to a CD4 or CD8 class. Log10-transformed breadth and depth values were compared by one-way ANOVA with Sidak's multiple comparisons tests. Here the immuneACCESS table is served through TCRdb, limited to in-frame sequences with V and J called. Missing clones are a known gap in these copies; in checked studies unresolved V genes cover under half, and the rest lacks a known reason. The V and J calls and the clone size are those of that table, but D and trimming were determined from the DNA. The sample table holds around 110,000 clones, of which about 80% were seen once. The ten top clones hold roughly 9.9% of the sample.

Only a few counts were recorded for this clone. It lacks a known antigen. Base qualities are not recorded, but no much larger clone differs from it by a single base. Trimming takes 6 bases from V and 2 bases from J, and the germline ends sit 16 bases apart. The CDR3 contains 15 residues, cysteine and phenylalanine counted. The sequence is cut down to CDR3 DNA, 45 bases in frame from base 1. From the germline V gene, CDR1 is MGHRA and CDR2 is YSYEKL. Paper-wide results and their limitations: Participants were mostly white British, with more females than males. The authors suggested clonal diversity may have been underestimated. Reportedly, almost half of the unique spike-specific TCRs recognized epitopes lying outside the regions that are mutated in the B.1.351 and B.1.1.7 variants. Conclusions about previously exposed vaccinees were limited because only 6 or 7 AZD1222 recipients were SARS-CoV-2 seropositive at baseline. A significant rise in spike-specific TCR breadth and depth was observed after two AZD1222 doses relative to day 0 and relative to MenACWY recipients. Because no samples from the day 14 peak response were available, repertoires could be characterized only after the peak T cell response. The whole spike protein was spanned by vaccine-associated CD4 TCRs, and dominant responses were seen in regions 160-218 and 743-854. In the small 56-69-year group, the increase in depth fell short of significance, most likely because of low power.

The input for sequencing was peripheral blood, taken on day 0 of AZD1222 vaccination. The rearrangement joined TRBV4-1 to TRBJ2-5; no confident D gene assignment can be made. The TCR was taken from an adult in good health. The DNA sequence is given as TGCGCCAGCAGTCCAAGATACCGGTATCAAGAGACCCAGTACTTC. Its protein product is CASSPRYRYQETQYF.